A selection of T cell receptor beta chains follows, all from one sample in a study of shared clonotypes between healthy human individuals. Repertoires were generated with immunoSEQ multiplex PCR, while TCRdb's copy carries only in-frame clones and drops some. Of 2 million or so clones listed, 85% to 95% are singletons. The sequencing sample was made of naive CD8+ T cells sorted from blood. All receptors derive from a man in his late teens or twenties in good health. Each CDR3 is given with its conserved first and last residue. D genes are given only for firm matches. The size entry is marked missing in some rows and otherwise reads once, few, many or a size class.

d_gene: TRBD1; j_gene: TRBJ1-1; v_gene: TRBV28; abundance: .; CDR3nt: TGTGCCAGCAGTCCCCGACAGGGTTGGGTGGGGGGCGACGCTTTCTTT; CDR3aa: CASSPRQGWVGGDAFF
d_gene: .; j_gene: TRBJ1-2; v_gene: TRBV6-6; abundance: .; CDR3nt: TGTGCCAGCAGTTCCCCTGACAGCACCATTGGCTATGGCTACACCTTC; CDR3aa: CASSSPDSTIGYGYTF
d_gene: .; j_gene: TRBJ2-7; v_gene: TRBV7-2; abundance: .; CDR3nt: TGTGCCAGCAGCTTTATGGGGGTTTCCTACGAGCAGTACTTC; CDR3aa: CASSFMGVSYEQYF
d_gene: TRBD2; j_gene: TRBJ2-7; v_gene: TRBV2; abundance: .; CDR3nt: TGTGCCAGCAGTCACGGGGGGGTTTCCTACGAGCAGTACTTC; CDR3aa: CASSHGGVSYEQYF
d_gene: TRBD1; j_gene: TRBJ1-2; v_gene: TRBV9; abundance: .; CDR3nt: TGTGCCAGCAGCCCACGGACAGGGGCCCTCTATGGCTACACCTTC; CDR3aa: CASSPRTGALYGYTF
d_gene: .; j_gene: TRBJ2-2; v_gene: TRBV9; abundance: once; CDR3nt: TGTGCCAGCAGCTCCCCGGGGAGCACCGGGGAGCTGTTTTTT; CDR3aa: CASSSPGSTGELFF
d_gene: .; j_gene: TRBJ1-4; v_gene: TRBV21-1; abundance: .; CDR3nt: TGTGCCAGCAGCAAAGCTAGTGGAGAAAAACTGTTTTTT; CDR3aa: CASSKASGEKLFF
d_gene: TRBD2; j_gene: TRBJ2-7; v_gene: TRBV7-9; abundance: .; CDR3nt: TGTGCCAGCAGCCCCCATCTAGCGGGAGGGCCGATAGACGAGCAGTACTTC; CDR3aa: CASSPHLAGGPIDEQYF
d_gene: .; j_gene: TRBJ1-5; v_gene: TRBV2; abundance: .; CDR3nt: TGTGCCAGCAGTGACGTAAATCAGCCCCAGCATTTT; CDR3aa: CASSDVNQPQHF
d_gene: .; j_gene: TRBJ2-3; v_gene: TRBV7-6; abundance: once; CDR3nt: TGTGCCAGCAGCTTAAGCGTAGGTGGAGATACGCAGTATTTT; CDR3aa: CASSLSVGGDTQYF
d_gene: TRBD1; j_gene: TRBJ1-5; v_gene: TRBV27; abundance: .; CDR3nt: TGTGCCAGCAGCGAGGGGGCTCAAGGTAATCAGCCCCAGCATTTT; CDR3aa: CASSEGAQGNQPQHF
d_gene: TRBD2; j_gene: TRBJ2-7; v_gene: TRBV4-3; abundance: .; CDR3nt: TGCGCCAGCAGCCAAGATGTACTAGCGGAGGGCTACGAGCAGTACTTC; CDR3aa: CASSQDVLAEGYEQYF
d_gene: .; j_gene: TRBJ2-7; v_gene: TRBV29-1; abundance: .; CDR3nt: TGCAGCGTTGAAGATCATAAAACACGGAGGCAGGGAAGCTACGAGCAGTACTTC; CDR3aa: CSVEDHKTRRQGSYEQYF
d_gene: .; j_gene: TRBJ2-1; v_gene: TRBV29-1; abundance: .; CDR3nt: TGCAGCGTTGAAAGTGCGAACTACAATGAGCAGTTCTTC; CDR3aa: CSVESANYNEQFF
d_gene: .; j_gene: TRBJ1-1; v_gene: TRBV28; abundance: .; CDR3nt: TGTGCCAGCAGTTTATCCCTGCAGGGCCCCTTCGGCACTGAAGCTTTCTTT; CDR3aa: CASSLSLQGPFGTEAFF
d_gene: TRBD1; j_gene: TRBJ2-3; v_gene: TRBV9; abundance: .; CDR3nt: TGTGCCAGCAGCGTAGCCCCGGGACAGGGGACAGATACGCAGTATTTT; CDR3aa: CASSVAPGQGTDTQYF
d_gene: TRBD1; j_gene: TRBJ2-5; v_gene: TRBV7-9; abundance: .; CDR3nt: TGTGCCAGCGCCTCAGAGGACAGGGAAGAGACCCAGTACTTC; CDR3aa: CASASEDREETQYF
d_gene: .; j_gene: TRBJ1-1; v_gene: TRBV5-1; abundance: .; CDR3nt: TGCGCCAGCAGCTTGGAGGAGTCCTTCGAAGCTTTCTTT; CDR3aa: CASSLEESFEAFF
d_gene: .; j_gene: TRBJ1-5; v_gene: TRBV5-6; abundance: .; CDR3nt: TGTGCCAGCAGCTTGCTCCAGGGGAGTCAGCCCCAGCATTTT; CDR3aa: CASSLLQGSQPQHF
d_gene: TRBD1; j_gene: TRBJ1-1; v_gene: TRBV6-1; abundance: .; CDR3nt: TGTGCCAGCAGTGGACAGGGGCCGAACACTGAAGCTTTCTTT; CDR3aa: CASSGQGPNTEAFF
d_gene: .; j_gene: TRBJ2-5; v_gene: TRBV7-6; abundance: .; CDR3nt: TGTGCCAGCAGCCCCCCCGGGGTCCAAGAGACCCAGTACTTC; CDR3aa: CASSPPGVQETQYF
d_gene: .; j_gene: TRBJ1-1; v_gene: TRBV27; abundance: .; CDR3nt: TGTGCCAGCAGTCCACTCCGAGATAGGACTGAAGCTTTCTTT; CDR3aa: CASSPLRDRTEAFF
d_gene: TRBD1; j_gene: TRBJ2-5; v_gene: TRBV13; abundance: .; CDR3nt: TGTGCCAGCAGCTGGGGACAGGACCCCCCCCAGTACTTC; CDR3aa: CASSWGQDPPQYF
d_gene: TRBD1; j_gene: TRBJ2-7; v_gene: TRBV25-1; abundance: .; CDR3nt: TGTGCCAGCAGTGCCTATTACGGGACAGGGGCACTCTCCTACGAGCAGTACTTC; CDR3aa: CASSAYYGTGALSYEQYF
d_gene: .; j_gene: TRBJ2-3; v_gene: TRBV6-6; abundance: .; CDR3nt: TGTGCCAGCAGTTACCCGGAGGGCGATACGCAGTATTTT; CDR3aa: CASSYPEGDTQYF
d_gene: TRBD1; j_gene: TRBJ2-7; v_gene: TRBV25-1; abundance: once; CDR3nt: TGTGCCAGCAGTGCCTTAGTCGGGGACAGAGCTTACGAGCAGTACTTC; CDR3aa: CASSALVGDRAYEQYF
d_gene: TRBD2; j_gene: TRBJ2-3; v_gene: TRBV9; abundance: .; CDR3nt: TGTGCCAGCAGCGGACTAGCAGGGGATACGCAGTATTTT; CDR3aa: CASSGLAGDTQYF
d_gene: TRBD2; j_gene: TRBJ2-3; v_gene: TRBV7-2; abundance: .; CDR3nt: TGTGCCAGCAGCTTAGATTCCCGACTAGCGGGATCGTTAGATACGCAGTATTTT; CDR3aa: CASSLDSRLAGSLDTQYF
d_gene: TRBD1; j_gene: TRBJ1-2; v_gene: TRBV7-9; abundance: .; CDR3nt: TGTGCCAGCAGCTGGGGACAGGGGGCCAATGGCTACACCTTC; CDR3aa: CASSWGQGANGYTF
d_gene: .; j_gene: TRBJ2-1; v_gene: TRBV7-2; abundance: .; CDR3nt: TGTGCCAGCAGCCTAGGGAGCAGGGTAATAGATGAGCAGTTCTTC; CDR3aa: CASSLGSRVIDEQFF
d_gene: .; j_gene: TRBJ2-2; v_gene: TRBV10-1; abundance: .; CDR3nt: TGCGCCAGCAGTGATTCTCCCGGGGAGCTGTTTTTT; CDR3aa: CASSDSPGELFF
d_gene: TRBD2; j_gene: TRBJ2-3; v_gene: TRBV6-5; abundance: .; CDR3nt: TGTGCCAGCAGTTACTCGGCGGGGGAGAGAACCGATACGCAGTATTTT; CDR3aa: CASSYSAGERTDTQYF
d_gene: .; j_gene: TRBJ1-6; v_gene: TRBV6-5; abundance: .; CDR3nt: TGTGCCAGCAGGGCTCCGGATTCACCCCTCCACTTT; CDR3aa: CASRAPDSPLHF
d_gene: TRBD2; j_gene: TRBJ2-7; v_gene: TRBV5-1; abundance: .; CDR3nt: TGCGCCAGCAGCGAATTTGACAGCCCGAGCGGGGACGAGCAGTACTTC; CDR3aa: CASSEFDSPSGDEQYF
d_gene: TRBD1; j_gene: TRBJ2-7; v_gene: TRBV10-3; abundance: .; CDR3nt: TGTGCCATCAGTGAGTCGCGACAGGGAGCCTACGAGCAGTACTTC; CDR3aa: CAISESRQGAYEQYF
d_gene: .; j_gene: TRBJ2-3; v_gene: TRBV6-6; abundance: .; CDR3nt: TGTGCCAGCAGTTACTCATTCGAAACGAATACAGATACGCAGTATTTT; CDR3aa: CASSYSFETNTDTQYF
d_gene: .; j_gene: TRBJ2-1; v_gene: TRBV27; abundance: .; CDR3nt: TGTGCCAGCAGTTTAAACCCCACTAGCTTCAATGAGCAGTTCTTC; CDR3aa: CASSLNPTSFNEQFF
d_gene: .; j_gene: TRBJ2-3; v_gene: TRBV6-5; abundance: .; CDR3nt: TGTGCCAGCAGTTACTCGACGACCTCTCCCACAGATACGCAGTATTTT; CDR3aa: CASSYSTTSPTDTQYF
d_gene: .; j_gene: TRBJ2-5; v_gene: TRBV6-5; abundance: .; CDR3nt: TGTGCCAGCAGTTACTCGAATCTTGGGGAGACCCAGTACTTC; CDR3aa: CASSYSNLGETQYF
d_gene: .; j_gene: TRBJ2-6; v_gene: TRBV27; abundance: .; CDR3nt: TGTGCCAGCAGAACTGGGTCACTTGACTCTGGGGCCAACGTCCTGACTTTC; CDR3aa: CASRTGSLDSGANVLTF
d_gene: TRBD1; j_gene: TRBJ1-2; v_gene: TRBV4-1; abundance: .; CDR3nt: TGCGCCAGCAGTGTTTCCGGGACAGGGGGAGAAGGCTACACCTTC; CDR3aa: CASSVSGTGGEGYTF
d_gene: .; j_gene: TRBJ1-1; v_gene: TRBV12-5; abundance: .; CDR3nt: TGTGCTAGTGGCCATAGGAACACTGAAGCTTTCTTT; CDR3aa: CASGHRNTEAFF
d_gene: .; j_gene: TRBJ2-7; v_gene: TRBV10-2; abundance: .; CDR3nt: TGCGCCAGCAGGGATGACTTTTACGAGCAGTACTTC; CDR3aa: CASRDDFYEQYF
d_gene: .; j_gene: TRBJ1-6; v_gene: TRBV2; abundance: .; CDR3nt: TGTGCCAGCAGTGAACTATATTCAGGGGAGAGCTCCTATAATTCACCCCTCCACTTT; CDR3aa: CASSELYSGESSYNSPLHF
d_gene: TRBD1; j_gene: TRBJ2-7; v_gene: TRBV19; abundance: .; CDR3nt: TGTGCCAGTAGTATAGGCGGGACAGGGATCTACGAGCAGTACTTC; CDR3aa: CASSIGGTGIYEQYF